Listed here are 25 T cell receptor beta chains from one sample, sequenced in a study of TIL therapy for anti-PD-1-resistant metastatic lung cancer. Indicated time point: pre-treatment sample, taken before nivolumab and TIL therapy. The libraries were made with immunoSEQ v3. The repertoire was sequenced with immunoSEQ multiplex PCR; TCRdb's copy has only in-frame clones and lacks some. Of about 36,000 clones listed, roughly 70% are singletons. The material was blood, obtained at baseline. The receptors derive from a person aged 25-85 years with non-small cell lung cancer.

The CDR3 here is CASSPSPGQRNTIYF. The CDR3 nucleotides are TGTGCCAGCAGCCCTAGTCCGGGACAGAGAAACACCATATATTTT. V usage is TRBV28 and J usage is TRBJ1-3; TRBD1 agrees at 7 bases. The CDR3 consists of 15 residues. Germline assignment: CDR1 MDHEN and CDR2 SYDVKM. The junction had 10 bases not matched to a gene; V was cut back by 6 bases and J by 5 bases.

The CDR3, as DNA: TGCGCCAGCAGCTTGTCGCGGACAGGGGGCAGGTACGAGCAGTACTTC. Residues: CASSLSRTGGRYEQYF. The chain recombines TRBV5-1 with TRBJ2-7; 11 bases match TRBD1. V dropped 1 base and J dropped 4; count of bases not matched to a gene: 7. Germline lookup yields CDR1 SGHRS and CDR2 YFSETQ. CDR3 length: 16 residues.

V gene TRBV5-4 combines with J gene TRBJ1-1; D may be TRBD1 (5 bases). There are 15 residues in the CDR3. The ends were cut back, 0 bases at V and 0 bases at J, with 9 bases in the middle. Germline CDR1 and CDR2: SGHNT and YYREEE (reference sequence). The CDR3 nucleotides are TGTGCCAGCAGCTTGGCTAGGGGACTGAACACTGAAGCTTTCTTT. Amino acids: CASSLARGLNTEAFF.

This clone showed up just a few times. The chain links TRBV5-4 to TRBJ1-2; D unclear. Germline V gives CDR1 SGHNT, CDR2 YYREEE (reference sequence). The CDR3 contains 12 residues. The V end lost 3 bases, the J end lost 9 bases, and 12 bases lay between the germline ends. CDR3 protein: CASSSGRRSYTF. CDR3 sequence (DNA): TGTGCCAGCAGCTCCGGACGGAGGAGCTACACCTTC.

The rearrangement joins TRBV9 to TRBJ2-3, with TRBD2 matching 14 bases. CDR3 length equals 19 residues. Germline-derived CDR1 and CDR2 are SGDLS and YYNGEE. With 4 bases clipped from V and 4 bases from J, the junction kept 14 bases outside the gene matches. The CDR3 protein is CASSPEGTSGSRWADTQYF. For the CDR3, the DNA is TGTGCCAGCAGCCCAGAAGGGACTAGCGGGAGTAGGTGGGCAGATACGCAGTATTTT. Looking up the rest from reference TRBV9 and TRBJ2-3 gives the full variable domain: DSGVTQTPKHLITATGQRVTLRCSPRSGDLSVYWYQQSLDQGLQFLIQYYNGEERAKGNILERFSAQQFPDLHSELNLSSLELGDSALYFCASSPEGTSGSRWADTQYFGPGTRLTVL.

The gene calls are TRBV25-1 and TRBJ2-7, with TRBD2 matching over 11 bases. The CDR3 is 15 residues long. Germline CDR1 and CDR2: MGHDK and SYGVNS. The junction had 6 bases not matched to a gene; V was cut back by 8 bases and J by 0 bases. The CDR3 bases are TGTGCCAGCTCGATAGCGGGAGGGTTCTCCTACGAGCAGTACTTC. It encodes CASSIAGGFSYEQYF.

V usage is TRBV28 and J usage is TRBJ1-5; TRBD1 agrees at 8 bases. Trimming cost V 10 bases and J 3 bases; bases outside gene matches: 8. Germline assignment: CDR1 MDHEN and CDR2 SYDVKM. The CDR3 is made up of 14 amino acids. The CDR3 bases are TGTGCCATCGTCGGACAGGGAAACAATCAGCCCCAGCATTTT. Translated: CAIVGQGNNQPQHF.

The chain is built from TRBV6-6 and TRBJ2-2; D not resolved. Trimming stripped 2 bases from V and 6 bases from J, with 7 bases between. Germline V gives CDR1 MNHNY, CDR2 SVGAGI (reference sequence). There are 13 residues in the CDR3. CDR3 nucleotides: TGTGCCAGCAGTTACGGGTATTCCGGGGAGCTGTTTTTT. Protein sequence: CASSYGYSGELFF.

The chain combines TRBV19 with TRBJ2-1; no clear D gene. The V end lost 6 bases, the J end lost 5 bases, and 14 bases lay between the germline ends. Germline CDR1 reads LNHDA; CDR2 reads SQIVND (reference sequence). This CDR3 has 14 residues. In DNA, the CDR3 is TGTGCCAGTAGGCCCCCCCGGGCCAACAATGAGCAGTTCTTC. This codes for CASRPPRANNEQFF. Filled out from reference TRBV19 and TRBJ2-1, the complete variable domain reads DGGITQSPKYLFRKEGQNVTLSCEQNLNHDAMYWYRQDPGQGLRLIYYSQIVNDFQKGDIAEGYSVSREKKESFPLTVTSAQKNPTAFYLCASRPPRANNEQFFGPGTRLTVL.

J is TRBJ2-7 and V is TRBV7-3; D uncertain. Germline V gene sequence: CDR1 SGHTA, CDR2 FQGTGA. This CDR3 region has 14 residues. Trimming pared 5 bases from V and 2 bases from J, leaving 13 bases between. The CDR3 region has the DNA TGTGCCAGCAGCCCTTCTTCGCCCCCCTACGAGCAGTACTTC. Its protein is CASSPSSPPYEQYF. Looking up the rest from reference TRBV7-3 and TRBJ2-7 gives the full variable domain: GAGVSQTPSNKVTEKGKYVELRCDPISGHTALYWYRQSLGQGPEFLIYFQGTGAADDSGLPNDRFFAVRPEGSVSTLKIQRTERGDSAVYLCASSPSSPPYEQYFGPGTRLTVT.

Written as DNA, the CDR3 is TGTGCCAGCAGCCGGGGGGGGGCCTCCTACGAGCAGTACTTC. This sequence encodes CASSRGGASYEQYF. V usage is TRBV28 and J usage is TRBJ2-7; 8 nucleotides line up with TRBD2. Trimming at V came to 6 bases and at J to 0 bases, leaving 4 bases not matched to a gene. Germline V lookup: CDR1 MDHEN, CDR2 SYDVKM. CDR3 length equals 14 residues. Together with reference TRBV28 and TRBJ2-7, the CDR3 gives the full variable domain: DVKVTQSSRYLVKRTGEKVFLECVQDMDHENMFWYRQDPGLGLRLIYFSYDVKMKEKGDIPEGYSVSREKKERFSLILESASTNQTSMYLCASSRGGASYEQYFGPGTRLTVT.

This clone was counted a single time. The rearrangement uses TRBV15 and TRBJ2-7, with 9 bases matching TRBD1. After removal of 1 base from V and 7 bases from J, the junction contained 11 bases not matched to a gene. Germline V gene data show CDR1 as LNHNV and CDR2 as YYDKDF (reference sequence). The CDR3 runs to 16 residues. CDR3 amino acids: CATSRGPGQGPGEQYF. The CDR3 DNA follows: TGTGCCACCAGCAGAGGTCCGGGACAGGGCCCAGGAGAGCAGTACTTC.

The chain links TRBV9 to TRBJ2-1; D is perhaps TRBD2 (5 bases). Germline V gene data show CDR1 as SGDLS and CDR2 as YYNGEE. Trimming shortened V by 0 bases and J by 6 bases, and 13 bases separated the two germline ends. This CDR3 contains 15 residues. As DNA, the CDR3 is TGTGCCAGCAGCGTAGCGGGGTCCCAGGCCAATGAGCAGTTCTTC. Encoded protein: CASSVAGSQANEQFF.

This clone came up a few times. V is TRBV7-3 and J is TRBJ2-1, with D perhaps TRBD1 or TRBD2 (6 bases each). Trimming shortened V by 5 bases and J by 8 bases, and 16 bases separated the two germline ends. The CDR3 length is 14 residues. Looked up from germline, CDR1 is SGHTA and CDR2 is FQGTGA. In nucleotides, the CDR3 is TGTGCCAGCAGCCCCGGGGGCCCGACGGATGAGCAGTTCTTC. Amino acid sequence: CASSPGGPTDEQFF.

The gene calls are TRBV30 and TRBJ2-7; D remains ambiguous. The CDR3 consists of 13 residues. Deletions cut 4 bases from V and 5 bases from J, with 15 bases between. CDR1 is GTSNPN and CDR2 is SVGIG in the germline V gene (reference sequence). DNA of the CDR3: TGTGCCTGGACCCTTTTCTTAAACGACGAGCAGTACTTC. Translation gives CAWTLFLNDEQYF. Drawing the rest from reference TRBV30 and TRBJ2-7, the complete variable domain is SQTIHQWPATLVQPVGSPLSLECTVEGTSNPNLYWYRQAAGRGLQLLFYSVGIGQISSEVPQNLSASRPQDRQFILSSKKLLLSDSGFYLCAWTLFLNDEQYFGPGTRLTVT.

The chain uses TRBV6-6 and TRBJ1-4; D is undetermined. The germline gives CDR1 MNHNY, CDR2 SVGAGI (reference sequence). The V end lost 4 bases, the J end lost 8 bases, and 11 bases lay between the germline ends. The CDR3 spans 13 residues. In DNA form, the CDR3 reads TGTGCCAGCAGTTCATTCGGGCACGAAAAACTGTTTTTT. The encoded protein is CASSSFGHEKLFF.

This CDR3 reads CASSGWGGEQFF. Written as DNA, the CDR3 is TGTGCCAGCAGTGGTTGGGGGGGGGAGCAGTTCTTC. The rearrangement joins TRBV2 to TRBJ2-1, with 7 bases matching TRBD2. This CDR3 is built from 12 residues. V lost 4 bases, J lost 10 bases, and 4 bases stayed unmatched. Germline V gene sequence: CDR1 SNHLY, CDR2 FYNNEI.

The chain combines TRBV4-2 with TRBJ1-5; TRBD1 aligns across 8 bases. The ends lost 3 bases at V and 7 bases at J; junction bases unmatched: 8. CDR3 size: 15 residues. Germline-derived CDR1 and CDR2 are LGHNA and YNFKEQ. CDR3 sequence: CASSQIGQGGQPQHF. CDR3 in DNA: TGTGCCAGCAGCCAGATCGGACAGGGAGGCCAGCCCCAGCATTTT.

This chain uses TRBV5-1 with TRBJ2-7; D uncertain. The germline CDR1 and CDR2 sequences are SGHRS and YFSETQ. The CDR3 is 14 residues long. V was trimmed by 4 bases and J by 0 bases, leaving 11 bases between them. In nucleotides, the CDR3 is TGCGCCAGCAGCGGCTCCGCGGACTCCTACGAGCAGTACTTC. Its translation is CASSGSADSYEQYF.

The rearrangement links TRBV18 to TRBJ2-2; the D is unclear. The V end was cut by 6 bases, the J end by 1 base, with 3 bases between. Germline lookup yields CDR1 KGHSH and CDR2 LQKENI. The CDR3 has 12 amino acids. CDR3 region: CASSKNTGELFF. CDR3 nucleotide sequence: TGTGCCAGCTCCAAGAACACCGGGGAGCTGTTTTTT. Full variable domain (rest looked up from reference TRBV18 and TRBJ2-2): NAGVMQNPRHLVRRRGQEARLRCSPMKGHSHVYWYRQLPEEGLKFMVYLQKENIIDESGMPKERFSAEFPKEGPSILRIQQVVRGDSAAYFCASSKNTGELFFGEGSRLTVL.

This chain connects TRBV6-1 to TRBJ1-2; no clear D. Germline CDR1 and CDR2: MNHNS and SASEGT. The V and J ends lost 3 bases and 3 bases respectively, with 8 bases between them. This CDR3 is built from 13 residues. This chain's CDR3 is CASSDYVYYGYTF. The CDR3 coding sequence is TGTGCCAGCAGTGACTACGTGTACTATGGCTACACCTTC.

The rearrangement links TRBV2 to TRBJ1-3, with a weak D call TRBD1 (6 bases). CDR3 length: 15 residues. Trimming pared 2 bases from V and 0 bases from J, leaving 8 bases between. Germline loops: CDR1 SNHLY, CDR2 FYNNEI. The CDR3 nucleotides read TGTGCCAGCAGTGAAACCAGGGGCTCTGGAAACACCATATATTTT. Translating gives CASSETRGSGNTIYF. The full variable domain, with the rest looked up from reference TRBV2 and TRBJ1-3, is EPEVTQTPSHQVTQMGQEVILRCVPISNHLYFYWYRQILGQKVEFLVSFYNNEISEKSEIFDDQFSVERPDGSNFTLKIRSTKLEDSAMYFCASSETRGSGNTIYFGEGSWLTVV.

The chain combines TRBV5-1 with TRBJ2-2; D unclear. Between the trimmed V and J ends, which lost 4 bases and 2 bases, there was a span of 6 bases. This CDR3 comprises 13 residues. Germline V gene sequence: CDR1 SGHRS, CDR2 YFSETQ. The chain's CDR3 is CASSNANTGELFF. In DNA, the CDR3 is TGCGCCAGCAGCAACGCAAACACCGGGGAGCTGTTTTTT.

The chain uses TRBV9 and TRBJ1-2; a possible D gene is TRBD1 (6 bases). Trimming stripped 0 bases from V and 7 bases from J, with 22 bases between. Germline CDR1 reads SGDLS; CDR2 reads YYNGEE. The CDR3 is 17 amino acids. In DNA form, the CDR3 reads TGTGCCAGCAGCGTAGATTCGATGGGGGCTTTCTTGGGTGGCTACACCTTC. Encoded protein: CASSVDSMGAFLGGYTF.

V and J are TRBV4-2 and TRBJ2-5; D is undetermined. Germline V gene lookup returns CDR1 LGHNA and CDR2 YNFKEQ. The CDR3 is 16 residues long. Trimming removed 0 bases at V and 3 bases at J, with 14 bases between. The CDR3 DNA sequence: TGTGCCAGCAGCCAAGATGGGTCCCTATGGGAAGAGACCCAGTACTTC. This sequence encodes CASSQDGSLWEETQYF.